The clone carrying this T cell receptor (beta chain) was picked up one time. The sample belongs to a study of OX40 agonist ivuxolimab in advanced cancers. Germline CDR1 SGHTA, CDR2 FQGNSA. J gave up 7 bases and V 2 bases, and 9 bases lay outside the gene matches. This CDR3 spans 15 amino acids. Sequencing was performed with immunoSEQ multiplex PCR; in TCRdb, only in-frame clones are kept and a portion is missing. Of more than 80,000 clones in the sample, 85% to 90% are singletons; the top ten hold around 1.6%. This rearrangement joins TRBV7-2 to TRBJ2-7; TRBD2 matches 9 bases. The sample consisted of CD4+ or CD8+ T cells sorted from blood, taken in a trial of the OX40 agonist ivuxolimab. The clonotype comes from an adult with an advanced solid tumor such as melanoma, head and neck, liver or kidney cancer. This CDR3 reads CASSLNSGGQNEQYF. DNA for the CDR3: TGTGCCAGCAGCTTAAATAGCGGGGGACAGAATGAGCAGTACTTC.